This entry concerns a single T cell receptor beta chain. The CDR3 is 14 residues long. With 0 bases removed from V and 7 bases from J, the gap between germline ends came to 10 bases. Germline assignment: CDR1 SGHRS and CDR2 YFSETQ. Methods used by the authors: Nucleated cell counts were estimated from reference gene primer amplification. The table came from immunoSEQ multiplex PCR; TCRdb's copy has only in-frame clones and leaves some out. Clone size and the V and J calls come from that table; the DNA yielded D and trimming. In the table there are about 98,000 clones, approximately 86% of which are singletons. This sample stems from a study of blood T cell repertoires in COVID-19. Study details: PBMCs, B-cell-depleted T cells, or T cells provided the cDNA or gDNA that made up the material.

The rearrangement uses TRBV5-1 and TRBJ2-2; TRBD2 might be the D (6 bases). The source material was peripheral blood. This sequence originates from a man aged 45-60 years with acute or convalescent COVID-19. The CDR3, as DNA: TGCGCCAGCAGCTTGGCGGAGGGAGTCGGGGAGCTGTTTTTT. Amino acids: CASSLAEGVGELFF.